The text below deals with one T cell receptor beta chain. Its antigen remains undetermined. Qualities for individual bases were not recorded, and no much larger clone is one base off. V was cut back by 0 bases and J by 5 bases, leaving a gap of 14 bases between them. The CDR3 spans 15 residues, from the cysteine through the phenylalanine. Just CDR3 DNA is preserved here, 45 bases in frame from base 1. For CDR1 and CDR2, the germline V gene (reference sequence) lists SGHNT and YYREEE. The sample belongs to a study of post-analysis software for immune sequencing data (dated by TCRdb to about 2015). In terms of the full investigation: Recorded disease courses included relapsing-remitting, secondary progressive and progressive-relapsing multiple sclerosis, with some patients lacking subtype annotation. The patient repertoires were set against under 13 previously published healthy control repertoires from donors whose ages ranged from 6 to 25 years. A subset of samples was prepared in parallel using single-end sample barcoding, then pooled and co-amplified after Illumina adapter ligation. Broad study findings and their caveats: When samples were clustered directly using the F measure, samples prepared in the same batch co-clustered strongly, which prompted a batch-effect correction. Significantly lower normalized Chao1 diversity was found in multiple sclerosis patients than in controls, suggesting substantial peripheral T-cell clonal expansion. The control group was slightly older than the multiple sclerosis patient group. Significantly higher frequencies in patients than in controls were found for five or six TRBV segments, including TRBV5-6, TRBV5-1 and TRBV20-1.

TCR beta repertoires were profiled from peripheral blood of approximately 13 young patients with multiple sclerosis to demonstrate the VDJtools post-analysis software. Multiple sclerosis patients were children and adolescents aged about 6 to 15 years. Libraries came from PCR. TCRdb shows the sequencer as Illumina HiSeq 2500. Unique molecular identifiers were incorporated into TCR beta cDNA libraries to reduce PCR and sequencing biases. Approximately 500,000 cDNA molecules were obtained per 1 to 10 million input T cells, so each molecule approximated one T cell. Patient libraries were prepared and sequenced with the same protocol used for the earlier healthy control dataset. Samples belonging to the same batch were prepared together, multiplexed and sequenced on a shared HiSeq lane. In the authors' own workflow: MIGEC was used to process the raw barcoded reads, and molecular identifier groups with only a single read were discarded before consensus assembly and CDR3 extraction. VDJtools was used for post-analysis of the clonotype tables, and diversity was normalized by down-sampling every dataset to the size of the smallest sample. Repertoire overlap clustering matched CDR3 amino acid but not nucleotide sequences to correct batch-related cross-sample contamination. TCRdb reanalyzed the raw reads on its own, using fastp at Q25 for trimming and MiXCR for clone calling, and kept in-frame beta chains. Identical CDR3 proteins give one entry, which carries the most common genes and DNA. The V and J calls follow TCRdb's processing rather than the paper's. This sample comprises just over 250,000 distinct CDR3 sequences, 35% to 40% of them detected only once. The top ten hold 4% to 6% of the sample.

The V and J genes are TRBV5-4 and TRBJ1-2; possibly the D gene is TRBD1, per 5 matching bases. The sequence derives from a girl aged 5 to 17 with multiple sclerosis. Sequenced sample: blood. The CDR3 reads as follows: CASSLEPGTYYGYTF. The nucleotides are TGTGCCAGCAGCTTGGAGCCAGGGACCTATTATGGCTACACCTTC.